This T cell receptor (beta chain) is from a study of Tregs in tolerant kidney transplant recipients. The nonmyeloablative bone marrow transplants came from related graft donors, with transient mixed chimerism. Unstimulated regulatory T cells (CD4+CD25+CD127-), CD4+CD25- non-regulatory cells, CD4 and CD8 cells were FACS-sorted from thawed PBMCs. This clone was seen once. Its specificity is unknown. The CDR3 length is 13 residues. V was trimmed by 2 bases and J by 4 bases, leaving 9 bases between them. Germline CDR1 and CDR2: GTSNPN and SVGIG (reference sequence). Notes on the study in general: Antigen-driven expansion was suggested because donor-specific Tregs expanded more than all Tregs in tolerant patients.

The table came from immunoSEQ multiplex PCR; TCRdb's copy has only in-frame clones and leaves some out. This sample yields tens of thousands of clones, of which more than 70% are seen a single time; more than 3% belongs to the top ten. This chain connects TRBV30 to TRBJ1-3, with a weak D call TRBD1 (5 bases). The sequence was obtained from a human patient who received a combined kidney and bone marrow transplant. Some of these T cells may belong to the graft donor. This sample comprised CD4+ T cells from blood (PBMCs), obtained 6 months after the transplant. The CDR3 nucleotides read TGTGCCTGGAGTTTCCAGGGAGGAAACACCATATATTTT. The encoded protein is CAWSFQGGNTIYF.